This TCR beta chain was captured in a study of T cell repertoires in cytomegalovirus infection. Looking at the study overall: Public signatures in TCR beta pointed to CMV infection and matching HLA type. Study observations and caveats: The cumulative frequency of public TCR beta families distinguished individuals who carried CMV together with the relevant HLA. HLA-C-restricted TCR beta clonotypes specific for CMV led the ex vivo response.

Trimming stripped 3 bases from V and 3 bases from J, with 11 bases between. Germline CDR1 reads MNHEY; CDR2 reads SVGEGT. This CDR3 has 14 residues. One entry per CDR3 protein, called by TCRdb with MiXCR from the reads. In the table there are around 550,000 distinct CDR3 sequences, 26% of which are singletons. Comment on this clonotype: Antigen: not known.

The source material was PBMCs. The genes are TRBV6-2 or TRBV6-3 and TRBJ2-5; tentatively, D is TRBD1 (6 bases). The sequence was obtained from a human donor in good health (CMV status not recorded). Some clones in this sample may be carry-over from other donors' samples. CDR3 residues: CASSYRTAKETQYF. The CDR3 nucleotides read TGTGCCAGCAGTTATAGGACAGCCAAAGAGACCCAGTACTTC.